The 2 T cell receptor beta chains in this list originate from one sample, sequenced in a study of blood T cell repertoires in COVID-19. Clones were read by immunoSEQ multiplex PCR, and TCRdb kept only the in-frame ones, dropping some. The profile shows 130,000 to 150,000 clones, about 79% of them singletons. The sequenced sample consisted of peripheral blood. These receptor sequences come from a woman of 80 years or more with acute or convalescent COVID-19.

The chain couples TRBV7-3 to TRBJ1-3; tentatively, D is TRBD1 (6 bases). The length of the CDR3 is 17 residues. In germline, CDR1 is SGHTA, CDR2 FQGTGA. The germline V and J ends were trimmed by 0 bases and 0 bases, with 12 bases remaining between them. The CDR3 sequence is CASSLTGGQNSGNTIYF. The CDR3 nucleotides are TGTGCCAGCAGCTTAACAGGCGGACAGAACTCTGGAAACACCATATATTTT.

This clone was recorded only once. The J gene is TRBJ1-2, the V gene TRBV4-2; 7 bases are shared with TRBD1. Germline lookup yields CDR1 LGHNA and CDR2 YNFKEQ. J was trimmed by 7 bases and V by 6 bases; bases with no gene match: 11. The CDR3 length is 14 residues. CDR3 in amino acids: CASRLNDRVGGYTF. The CDR3 DNA sequence: TGTGCCAGCAGACTTAACGACAGGGTGGGTGGCTACACCTTC.